This T cell receptor (beta chain) is drawn from a study of T cell repertoires in cytomegalovirus infection. As for the study in general: Matching HLA type and CMV infection were both indicated by public TCR beta signatures.

From the reads, TCRdb called clonotypes with MiXCR, one entry per CDR3 protein. The table lists 500,000 to 600,000 distinct CDR3 sequences, about 17% of them singletons. This clonotype has more than one count but fewer than ten. Its cognate antigen is unknown. Study-wide findings and caveats: HLA-C-restricted CMV clonotypes gave the most frequent clonotype in two of eight donors. Cumulated frequencies of public TCR beta families served to identify carriers of CMV plus the relevant HLA.

Germline CDR1 is LNHDA and CDR2 is SQIVND (reference sequence). CDR3 length: 18 residues. Trimming removed 2 bases from V and 0 bases from J, with 18 bases in between. The TCR originated in a human donor in good health (CMV status not recorded). Some clones in this sample may be carry-over from other donors' samples. The chain links TRBV19 to TRBJ2-3, with D possibly being TRBD1 or TRBD2 (6 bases each). Sequenced input: CD8+ T cells from PBMCs. CDR3 DNA: TGTGCCAGTAGTATACCACCGGGGGCCTCCTCTAGCACAGATACGCAGTATTTT. Protein: CASSIPPGASSSTDTQYF.